This T cell receptor beta chain was captured by sequencing in a study of lymphopenia after photon versus proton radiotherapy. Concerning this clone: What it binds is not known.

Generated by immunoSEQ multiplex PCR, the TCRdb table keeps only in-frame clones and is missing some. The table lists approximately 160,000 clones, approximately 86% of them singletons, with around 4.5% in the top ten. Broader study findings: Survival link was tested only in deceased patients; proton benefit remains a possibility. Proton therapy kept repertoires fairly stable, unlike photons, which gained effector/memory cells. After the lymphocyte nadir, photon-treated repertoires showed oligoclonal expansion, especially of CD8+ Temra cells.

Germline CDR1 reads MNHEY; CDR2 reads SMNVEV (reference sequence). This CDR3 has 16 residues. The V segment lost 0 bases and the J segment 5 bases; nucleotides outside the gene matches: 6. This TCR derives from a man in his forties or fifties with gastric cancer. This chain connects TRBV27 to TRBJ2-1, with 8 bases that match TRBD1. This material consisted of peripheral blood, taken from a patient treated with photon-based radiotherapy. The CDR3 is CASSLSKATGDNEQFF. The CDR3 DNA reads as TGTGCCAGCAGTTTATCCAAAGCGACAGGGGACAATGAGCAGTTCTTC.